Sequencing of this T cell receptor beta chain was carried out in a study of blood T cells in healthy people across ages. Study outcomes and limitations: Observed TCR beta diversity per million T cells went down as age went up. This fall followed a roughly linear course with age. Relative to aged donors, long-lived donors carried more naive CD4+ cells and displayed higher diversity.

The CDR3 runs to 15 residues. The germline V gene encodes CDR1 SEHNR and CDR2 FQNEAQ (reference sequence). Trimming took 2 bases from V and 7 from J, leaving 17 bases between them. In regard to this clonotype: Its antigen is not known.

PCR was performed a second time for about 7 to 12 cycles using a sample-barcoded 5' primer and a J-beta primer mix. The authors tagged each cDNA molecule using a template-switch adaptor with 12 random nucleotides. All samples gave at least 2.5 million CDR3-containing paired-end reads. One entry per CDR3 protein results from TCRdb running MiXCR on the 5' RACE reads. Of over a million distinct CDR3 sequences listed, roughly 43% are singletons. The TCR was taken from a young woman in good health. V is TRBV7-9 and J is TRBJ2-5, with D unresolved. Sequenced: blood. The CDR3 here is CASSLTYDSMATQYF. CDR3 nucleotides: TGTGCCAGCAGCTTAACCTACGACTCCATGGCGACCCAGTACTTC. The full variable domain, rest sourced from reference TRBV7-9 and TRBJ2-5, is DTGVSQNPRHKITKRGQNVTFRCDPISEHNRLYWYRQTLGQGPEFLTYFQNEAQLEKSRLLSDRFSAERPKGSFSTLEIQRTEQGDSAMYLCASSLTYDSMATQYFGPGTRLLVL.